Below, one TCR beta chain is given with its context. Its target is unknown. Trimming shortened V by 2 bases and J by 4 bases, and 4 bases separated the two germline ends. This CDR3 has 13 residues. The germline V gene encodes CDR1 SGHRS and CDR2 YFSETQ. The sample belongs to a study of cytomegalovirus exposure and HLA in healthy donors. Background on the study: Inside one of the first data releases sat some 85 million unique TCRs taken from HLA-typed donors.

General study points: Immune exposure data for these donors was limited to CMV serostatus. Evidence from a later analysis indicated that most CMV-associated TCR beta chains looked HLA-restricted. In vitro experiments confirmed that three CMV-associated chains were specific for CMV antigens.

With 60 Vbeta and 13 Jbeta primers, the PCR was carried out. Produced via immunoSEQ multiplex PCR; TCRdb's table is partial and in-frame only. The sample lists roughly 190,000 clones; about 84% were seen once. The sequenced sample consisted of PBMCs. This clonotype was obtained from a man in his forties or fifties in good health and CMV-seronegative. This chain connects TRBV5-1 to TRBJ1-6; D remains unclear. CDR3 sequence reads: CASSFSYNSPLHF. CDR3 bases: TGCGCCAGCAGCTTTAGTTATAATTCACCCCTCCACTTT. The full variable domain, with the rest looked up from reference TRBV5-1 and TRBJ1-6, is KAGVTQTPRYLIKTRGQQVTLSCSPISGHRSVSWYQQTPGQGLQFLFEYFSETQRNKGNFPGRFSGRQFSNSRSEMNVSTLELGDSALYLCASSFSYNSPLHFGNGTRLTVT.